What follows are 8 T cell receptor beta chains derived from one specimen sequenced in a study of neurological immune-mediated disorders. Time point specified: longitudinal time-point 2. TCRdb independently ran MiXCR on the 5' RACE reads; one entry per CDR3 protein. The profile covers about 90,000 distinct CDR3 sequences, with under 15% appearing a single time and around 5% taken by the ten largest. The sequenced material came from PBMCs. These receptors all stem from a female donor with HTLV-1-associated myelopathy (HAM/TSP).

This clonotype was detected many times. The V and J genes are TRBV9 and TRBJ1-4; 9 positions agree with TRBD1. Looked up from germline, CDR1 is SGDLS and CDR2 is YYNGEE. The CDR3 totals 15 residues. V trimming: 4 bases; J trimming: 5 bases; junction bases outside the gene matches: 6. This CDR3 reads CASSPRQGVNEKLFF. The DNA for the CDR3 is TGTGCCAGCAGCCCGAGACAGGGGGTAAATGAAAAACTGTTTTTT.

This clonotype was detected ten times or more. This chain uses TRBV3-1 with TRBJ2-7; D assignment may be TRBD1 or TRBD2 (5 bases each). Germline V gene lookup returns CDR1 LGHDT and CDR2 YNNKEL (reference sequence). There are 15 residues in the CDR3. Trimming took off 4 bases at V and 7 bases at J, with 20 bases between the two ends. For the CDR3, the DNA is TGTGCCAGCAGCCTCGGAACGACCGGGACGGTAGAGCAGTACTTC. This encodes CASSLGTTGTVEQYF.

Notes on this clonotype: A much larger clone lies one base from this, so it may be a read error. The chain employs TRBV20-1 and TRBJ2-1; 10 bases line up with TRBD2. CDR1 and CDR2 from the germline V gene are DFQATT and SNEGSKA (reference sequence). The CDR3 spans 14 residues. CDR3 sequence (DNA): TGCGGTGCTCTAGCGGGGGCGTTCCACAATGAGCAGTTCTTC. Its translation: CGALAGAFHNEQFF.

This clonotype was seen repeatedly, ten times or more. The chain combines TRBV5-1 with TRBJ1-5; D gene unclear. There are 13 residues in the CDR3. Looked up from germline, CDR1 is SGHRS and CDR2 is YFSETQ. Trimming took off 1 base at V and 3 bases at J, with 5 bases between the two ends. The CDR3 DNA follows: TGCGCCAGCAGCTTGAAGTTCAATCAGCCCCAGCATTTT. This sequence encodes CASSLKFNQPQHF.

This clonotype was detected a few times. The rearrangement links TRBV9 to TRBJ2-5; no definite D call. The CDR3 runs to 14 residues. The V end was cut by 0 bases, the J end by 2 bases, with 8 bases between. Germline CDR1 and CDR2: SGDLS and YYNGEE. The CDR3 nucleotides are TGTGCCAGCAGCGTAGGTATCGCTCAAGAGACCCAGTACTTC. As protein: CASSVGIAQETQYF.

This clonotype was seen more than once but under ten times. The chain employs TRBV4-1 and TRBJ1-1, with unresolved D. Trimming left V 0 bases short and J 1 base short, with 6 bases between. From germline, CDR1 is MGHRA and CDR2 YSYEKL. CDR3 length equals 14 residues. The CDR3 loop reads CASSQDLGNTEAFF. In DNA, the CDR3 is TGCGCCAGCAGCCAAGATTTGGGGAACACTGAAGCTTTCTTT.

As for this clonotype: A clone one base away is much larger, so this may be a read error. The CDR3 protein is CSSSGLPRARGTFF. CDR3 in DNA: TGTTCCAGCAGCGGACTCCCCCGGGCCCGGGGGACTTTCTTT. The chain employs TRBV14 and TRBJ1-1, with D possibly matching TRBD1 (5 bases). The CDR3 has 14 residues. Germline lookup yields CDR1 SGHDN and CDR2 FVKESK.

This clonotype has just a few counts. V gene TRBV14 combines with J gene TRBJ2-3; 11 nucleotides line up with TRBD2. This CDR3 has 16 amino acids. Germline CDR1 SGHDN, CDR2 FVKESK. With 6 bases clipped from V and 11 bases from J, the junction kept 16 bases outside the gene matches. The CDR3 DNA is TGTGCCAGCAGTCCCTTCGCTAGCGGGGGGCTCGGATGGCAGTATTTT. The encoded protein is CASSPFASGGLGWQYF.